This T cell receptor beta chain was recovered during a study of pediatric ulcerative colitis. Background on the study: Disease was pancolitis in seven or eight and left-sided in two, histology-confirmed.

Per the germline V gene, CDR1 is MNHEY and CDR2 is SVGAGI. The CDR3 covers 14 residues. Trimming cost V 5 bases and J 7 bases, with 17 bases left between them. Generated by immunoSEQ multiplex PCR, the TCRdb table keeps only in-frame clones and is missing some. The sample gives under 6,000 clones, 89% of which show up once; 2% to 2.5% is in the top ten. Study-wide points: Blood-rectal clonal overlap within each person was significantly higher in ulcerative colitis patients than controls.

Points on this clone: What it binds is unknown.

The V call is TRBV6-5, the J call TRBJ1-2; the D is unclear. Input material: blood. The TCR sequence derives from a boy between 5 and 17 years old with mild ulcerative colitis. This chain's CDR3 is CASSPDTASGGYTF. The CDR3 region has the DNA TGTGCCAGCAGTCCCGACACGGCGTCCGGTGGCTACACCTTC.